Many counts were recorded for the clone carrying this TCR beta chain. Its antigen is currently unknown. 5'RACE with constant-segment primers yielded barcoded, UMI-tagged TCR alpha and TCR beta cDNA libraries. TCRdb re-called the 5' RACE reads with MiXCR, one entry per CDR3 protein. This table has 100,000 to 150,000 distinct CDR3 sequences, approximately 5.9% appearing once. Germline lookup yields CDR1 SGHTA and CDR2 FQGTGA. This CDR3 is built from 12 residues. The V gene lost 5 bases and the J gene lost 2 bases, with 5 bases spanning the gap. This entry comes from a study of T-cell memory formation after mild COVID-19. Turning to the study itself: The TCR clusters were mostly specific to one donor.

Study-wide points: Clones shrinking between day 15 and 85 showed a balanced CD4/CD8 split, and those that grew later tilted toward CD4+.

The sample taken for sequencing was PBMCs or a T cell subset sorted from them (not recorded which). This sequence was found in an adult woman who had mild COVID-19 (a few samples of this study predate the infection). Cell type and time point are not known. The rearrangement uses TRBV7-3 and TRBJ2-3, with D hard to call. The chain's CDR3 is CASSESTDTQYF. CDR3 nucleotide sequence: TGTGCCAGCAGCGAGTCCACAGATACGCAGTATTTT.